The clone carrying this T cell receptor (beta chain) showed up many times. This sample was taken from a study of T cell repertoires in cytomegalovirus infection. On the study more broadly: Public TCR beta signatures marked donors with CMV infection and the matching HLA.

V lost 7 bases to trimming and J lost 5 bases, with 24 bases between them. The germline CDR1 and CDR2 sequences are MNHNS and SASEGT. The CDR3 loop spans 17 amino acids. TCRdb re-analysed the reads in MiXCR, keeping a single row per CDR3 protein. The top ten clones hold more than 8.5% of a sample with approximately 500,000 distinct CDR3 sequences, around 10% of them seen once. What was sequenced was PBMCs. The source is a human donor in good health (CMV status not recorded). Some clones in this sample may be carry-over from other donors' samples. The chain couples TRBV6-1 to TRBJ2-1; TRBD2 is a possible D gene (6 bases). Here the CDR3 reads CASTKERVRLADNEQFF. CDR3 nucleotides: TGTGCCAGCACTAAGGAGCGGGTTCGCCTTGCTGACAATGAGCAGTTCTTC.